The sequence of this T cell receptor beta chain was determined in a study of T cell responses to AZD1222 COVID-19 vaccine. Concerning this clone itself: What it binds is not known.

The study's findings and limits: Mapped onto spike, vaccine-associated CD4 TCRs spanned it and were dominant at 160-218 and 743-854. Baseline seropositivity occurred in only a handful of AZD1222 recipients.

Clones were read by immunoSEQ multiplex PCR, and TCRdb kept only the in-frame ones, dropping some. The profile shows under 200,000 clones, 85% to 95% of them singletons. The material sequenced was peripheral blood, taken 28 days after the second dose of the MenACWY control vaccine. The source of this sequence is an adult who received the MenACWY meningococcal vaccine as a control.

This CDR3 reads CASSSEAAGGWGEQYF. The CDR3 DNA is TGTGCCAGCAGCTCCGAAGCAGCAGGGGGCTGGGGTGAGCAGTACTTC. This chain joins TRBV7-2 and TRBJ2-7; 8 nucleotides align to TRBD1. The CDR3 sequence is 16 residues long. V lost 4 bases to trimming and J lost 7 bases; unmatched junction nucleotides: 15. From germline, CDR1 is SGHTA and CDR2 FQGNSA.